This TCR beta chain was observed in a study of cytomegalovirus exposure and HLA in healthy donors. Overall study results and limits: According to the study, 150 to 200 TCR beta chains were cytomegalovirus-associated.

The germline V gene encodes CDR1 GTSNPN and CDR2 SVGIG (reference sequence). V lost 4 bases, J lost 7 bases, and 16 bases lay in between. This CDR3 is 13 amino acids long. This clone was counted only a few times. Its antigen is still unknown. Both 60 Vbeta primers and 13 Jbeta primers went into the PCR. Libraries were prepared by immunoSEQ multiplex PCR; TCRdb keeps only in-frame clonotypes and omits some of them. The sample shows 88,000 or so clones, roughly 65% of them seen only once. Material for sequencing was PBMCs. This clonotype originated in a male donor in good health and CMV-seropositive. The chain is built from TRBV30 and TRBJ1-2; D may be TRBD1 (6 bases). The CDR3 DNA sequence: TGTGCCTGGAACGTACAGGGTTTCTCTGGCTACACCTTC. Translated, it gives CAWNVQGFSGYTF.